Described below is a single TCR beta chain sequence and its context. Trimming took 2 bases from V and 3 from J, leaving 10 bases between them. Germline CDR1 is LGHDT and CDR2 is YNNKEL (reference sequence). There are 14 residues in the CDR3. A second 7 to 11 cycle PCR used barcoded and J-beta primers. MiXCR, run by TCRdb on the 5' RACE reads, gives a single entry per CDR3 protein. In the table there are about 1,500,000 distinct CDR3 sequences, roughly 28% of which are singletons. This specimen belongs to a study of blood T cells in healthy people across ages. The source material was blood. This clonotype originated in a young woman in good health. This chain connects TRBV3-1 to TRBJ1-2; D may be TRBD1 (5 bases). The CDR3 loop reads CASSQTQGHYGYTF. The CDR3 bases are TGTGCCAGCAGCCAAACCCAGGGACACTATGGCTACACCTTC.